This entry describes one T cell receptor (beta chain). Its antigen is unknown. No base qualities exist here, and no much larger clone lies one base off it. For repertoire sequencing, TCR beta CDR3 regions were amplified from RNA transcripts. HTBI primers and the Qiagen OneStep RT-PCR kit were used in a first-round RT-PCR, which was followed by a second-round multiplex PCR, size selection and purification. Libraries were sequenced paired-end with 100 bp reads on an Illumina HiSeq2000. Turning to the authors' computational methods: SOAPnuke was used for read processing, and reads with adapters, uncalled bases, a mean Phred below 15, or no exact constant-primer or identifier match were discarded. High-quality paired reads were merged with COPE v1.2.5. Each unique nucleotide sequence was defined as a clonotype, and clonotypes were aligned to IMGT TRB V, D and J references with MiTCR v1.1. The analysis was limited to V-J combinations with a frequency above 0.0001, which together covered more than 98% of repertoires. For each V-J combination, a TCR clonal expansion and chaos score was defined as F50 clonal expansion divided by the chaos observed in the TCRdist matrix. Welch's t-statistics and random forest were used to narrow the features down to 13 V-J combinations, which were then fed into a naive Bayes classifier. Thyroid-blood repertoire similarity was quantified with the Morisita-Horn index. The raw public data were reprocessed by TCRdb itself: fastp quality trimming at Q25, MiXCR clonotype calling, in-frame beta chains only. Every CDR3 protein is listed once, alongside the most common genes and DNA of its rows. The V and J calls and clone size are TCRdb's, not the authors'. For this sample there are nearly 400,000 distinct CDR3 sequences; around 18% appear just once. 1.6% of the sample is in the top ten clones.

Patients with ophthalmopathy had moderately to severely active disease, with a Clinical Activity Score of 3 or more, a NOSPECS grade of 4 or more, and a disease duration of less than 3 months. Patients were excluded if they had other autoimmune diseases, uncontrolled infections, pregnancy or lactation. Diagnosis relied on clinical symptoms, serum thyroxine, TRAb, thyroid ultrasound and orbital computed tomography. Using Ficoll-Paque density gradient centrifugation, PBMCs were isolated from 8.5 to 10 ml of fresh peripheral blood. Total RNA was extracted with Trizol reagent and quality-checked on an Agilent 2100 Bioanalyzer. The data are from a study of Graves' ophthalmopathy and Graves' hyperthyroidism (dated by TCRdb to the late 2010s). With respect to the entire study: Peripheral blood was collected at initial diagnosis, before any treatment. A discovery set of 90 to 100 patients (roughly 41 ophthalmopathy, around 57 stable hyperthyroidism) was enrolled to explore V-J signatures distinguishing ophthalmopathy from hyperthyroidism. To tell Graves' ophthalmopathy apart from Graves' hyperthyroidism, and to predict which patients would progress to ophthalmopathy, the study relied on TCR beta repertoire signatures. In total, 135 blood samples were TCR-sequenced: around 42 ophthalmopathy, roughly 80 hyperthyroidism and around 17 hyperthyroidism-to-ophthalmopathy patients. Following sample collection, hyperthyroidism patients were given methimazole at a starting dose of 30 mg daily, and ophthalmopathy patients were given high-dose intravenous methylprednisolone. In about 6 hyperthyroidism patients, T-cell repertoires of thyroid tissue and blood were compared. The 95 to 100 discovery patients were randomly divided into training and test sets at a 7:3 ratio. For independent validation, a separate cohort was made up of 18 hyperthyroidism patients plus 17 patients who later progressed from hyperthyroidism to ophthalmopathy.

The CDR3 contains 14 residues, cysteine and phenylalanine counted. Only CDR3 DNA is held: 42 bases, read in frame from base 1. The germline V gene gives CDR1 as MNHNS and CDR2 as SASEGT. Cut back by 7 bases and 0 bases, the V and J ends lie 10 bases apart. The investigation overall reported the following: Ophthalmopathy was separated from stable hyperthyroidism by the 13-signature model with just under 90% sensitivity and 81% to 84% specificity in cross-validation and with 80%/75% in the test set. Most of the expanded thyroid clonotypes with a frequency above 0.001 were also detected in blood, and it was suggested that the thyroid immune response may be reflected by blood repertoires. In validation, the model predicted ophthalmopathy progression with about 64% sensitivity and around 72% specificity; roughly 11 predicted patients were CT-confirmed with GO in a median of about 7.1 months. No statistical method was used to predetermine the sample size, and group allocation was not hidden from the investigators.

Material for sequencing was peripheral blood. Recombination joined TRBV6-1 with TRBJ1-5; the D gene is perhaps TRBD1, on 5 matching bases. The clonotype originates from a woman under 30 with Graves' ophthalmopathy. Donor details come from another sample of the same person, matched by shared clones. The CDR3 protein: CASTRQYSNQPQHF. The nucleotide sequence reads as follows: TGTGCCAGCACGCGACAGTATAGCAATCAGCCCCAGCATTTT.